This passage covers 26 T cell receptor beta chains from one sample sequenced in a study of blood T cells in healthy people across ages. The use of a sample-barcoded 5' primer and a J-beta primer mix characterized a second PCR of roughly 7 to 11 cycles. TCRdb recomputed calls from the 5' RACE reads with MiXCR, one row per CDR3 protein. This table has about 1.1 million distinct CDR3 sequences, roughly two fifths appearing once. Sample: blood. These receptors were taken from a man younger than 35 in good health.

The rearrangement joins TRBV29-1 to TRBJ2-1, with 13 bases matching TRBD2. The CDR3 runs 15 residues. V dropped 6 bases and J dropped 5; count of bases not matched to a gene: 7. Looked up from germline, CDR1 is SQVTM and CDR2 is ANQGSEA. CDR3 coding DNA: TGCAGCGTCGTTGGGGGGACTAGCGGGAACAATGAGCAGTTCTTC. It specifies CSVVGGTSGNNEQFF.

This clonotype showed up many times. The chain joins TRBV20-1 to TRBJ1-5; no reliable D call. Germline V lookup: CDR1 DFQATT, CDR2 SNEGSKA (reference sequence). Trimming removed 3 bases at V and 0 bases at J, with 12 bases between. This CDR3 is 15 amino acids long. The CDR3 reads CSASSQPRSNQPQHF. The CDR3 DNA reads TGCAGTGCTAGCTCCCAACCTCGTAGCAATCAGCCCCAGCATTTT.

This clonotype was counted between two and nine times. The chain carries TRBV5-1 and TRBJ1-6, with 9 bases that match TRBD1. Trimming cost V 6 bases and J 9 bases; bases outside gene matches: 10. Germline CDR1 SGHRS, CDR2 YFSETQ. The CDR3 runs to 15 residues. The CDR3 loop reads CASKLGQGQISPLHF. The CDR3 DNA reads TGCGCCAGCAAGTTAGGACAGGGGCAAATTTCACCCCTCCACTTT.

This clonotype was counted at least ten times. The chain couples TRBV6-5 to TRBJ2-3; D is perhaps TRBD1 or TRBD2 (5 bases each). The CDR3 totals 15 residues. V lost 6 bases and J lost 5, with 18 bases in between. Per the germline V gene, CDR1 is MNHEY and CDR2 is SVGAGI. CDR3 amino acids: CASSRFGTVGDTQYF. CDR3 nucleotide sequence: TGTGCCAGCAGCCGATTCGGGACGGTGGGAGATACGCAGTATTTT.

Only a few counts were recorded for this clonotype. The chain couples TRBV7-2 to TRBJ2-1, with no clear D. Per germline, CDR1 SGHTA and CDR2 FQGNSA. This CDR3 has 15 residues. The germline V and J ends were trimmed by 5 bases and 0 bases, with 11 bases remaining between them. As DNA, the CDR3 is TGTGCCAGCAGCCCCACGCGTCGCTCCTACAATGAGCAGTTCTTC. It encodes CASSPTRRSYNEQFF.

The chain has TRBV12-3 or TRBV12-4 and TRBJ1-1; D is undetermined. This CDR3 spans 15 amino acids. V was shortened by 0 bases and J by 2 bases, with 10 bases between the two germline ends. CDR3 loop: CASSLAARPNTEAFF. The CDR3 nucleotides are TGTGCCAGCAGTTTAGCTGCCAGGCCTAACACTGAAGCTTTCTTT.

This chain connects TRBV7-2 to TRBJ2-7; D might be TRBD1 (6 bases). Trimming cost V 0 bases and J 7 bases, with 13 bases left between them. The CDR3 loop spans 14 amino acids. In germline, CDR1 is SGHTA, CDR2 FQGNSA. The CDR3 protein is CASSLAKERGEQYF. The CDR3 DNA is TGTGCCAGCAGCTTAGCCAAGGAGAGGGGGGAGCAGTACTTC.

The rearrangement uses TRBV24-1 and TRBJ1-1; possibly TRBD1 for D (6 bases). The CDR3 consists of 12 residues. CDR1 is KGHDR and CDR2 is SFDVKD in the germline V gene. The V end was cut by 4 bases, the J end by 8 bases, with 10 bases between. CDR3 sequence reads: CATSDITGEAFF. In DNA, the CDR3 is TGTGCCACCAGTGACATCACAGGGGAAGCTTTCTTT.

The CDR3 sequence is CSARQSNNSPLHF. The CDR3 coding sequence is TGCAGTGCTAGACAGAGCAATAATTCACCCCTCCACTTT. V gene TRBV20-1 combines with J gene TRBJ1-6; D not resolved. The V end lost 2 bases, the J end lost 5 bases, and 7 bases lay between the germline ends. This CDR3 comprises 13 residues. Per germline, CDR1 DFQATT and CDR2 SNEGSKA (reference sequence).

This chain uses TRBV7-3 with TRBJ2-2; D is undetermined. Germline V gene sequence: CDR1 SGHTA, CDR2 FQGTGA. The CDR3 totals 15 residues. Deletions cut 0 bases from V and 1 base from J, with 6 bases between. CDR3 nucleotide sequence: TGTGCCAGCAGCTTAACCCCAATGAACACCGGGGAGCTGTTTTTT. It translates to CASSLTPMNTGELFF.

Only a few counts were recorded for this clonotype. The rearrangement joins TRBV4-1 to TRBJ1-1; D unclear. CDR3 length: 14 amino acids. Trimming pared 1 base from V and 3 bases from J, leaving 9 bases between. Germline V CDR1 and CDR2: MGHRA, YSYEKL. CDR3 bases: TGCGCCAGCAGCCAAGTCCGAGGGTACACTGAAGCTTTCTTT. Amino acid sequence: CASSQVRGYTEAFF.

The J gene is TRBJ2-1, the V gene TRBV27, with unresolved D. Per the germline V gene, CDR1 is MNHEY and CDR2 is SMNVEV (reference sequence). Between the trimmed V and J ends, which lost 6 bases and 4 bases, there was a span of 16 bases. The CDR3 contains 15 residues. CDR3 sequence (DNA): TGTGCCAGCAGGCCGGCGGTGGCAAATTACAATGAGCAGTTCTTC. Amino acid sequence: CASRPAVANYNEQFF.

A few counts support this clonotype. This chain links TRBV7-2 with TRBJ1-5; D is uncertain. Trimming took 6 bases from V and 4 from J, leaving 13 bases between them. Per germline, CDR1 SGHTA and CDR2 FQGNSA. The CDR3 loop spans 14 amino acids. This CDR3 reads CASSYDTRNQPQHF. CDR3 DNA: TGTGCCAGCAGTTACGACACCCGAAATCAGCCCCAGCATTTT.

This clonotype was detected only once. The J gene is TRBJ2-7, the V gene TRBV20-1; tentative D call: TRBD1 (6 bases). Germline V gene lookup returns CDR1 DFQATT and CDR2 SNEGSKA (reference sequence). The V gene lost 4 bases and the J gene lost 4 bases, with 20 bases spanning the gap. This CDR3 comprises 15 residues. In nucleotides, the CDR3 is TGCAGTGCTATGCCTGCGACAGGAATTACGTACGAGCAGTACTTC. Protein: CSAMPATGITYEQYF.

The chain joins TRBV4-1 to TRBJ1-5; D uncertain. The CDR3 is 17 residues long. Trimming cost V 3 bases and J 2 bases, with 17 bases left between them. CDR1 is MGHRA and CDR2 is YSYEKL in the germline V gene. DNA of the CDR3: TGCGCCAGCAGCCACCGGACTCCCTTAAGCGGCAATCAGCCCCAGCATTTT. It is translated as CASSHRTPLSGNQPQHF.

The rearrangement joins TRBV4-1 to TRBJ2-1, with D unresolved. The CDR3 totals 16 residues. The germline CDR1 and CDR2 sequences are MGHRA and YSYEKL. Trimming cost V 1 base and J 3 bases, with 13 bases left between them. The CDR3 bases are TGCGCCAGCAGCCAAGCTGCCAGCACCGGCTACAATGAGCAGTTCTTC. As protein: CASSQAASTGYNEQFF.

V and J are TRBV2 and TRBJ2-3; D gene uncertain. Germline V CDR1 and CDR2: SNHLY, FYNNEI. V lost 4 bases and J lost 2, with 16 bases in between. CDR3 length equals 16 residues. Written as DNA, the CDR3 is TGTGCCAGCAGTGGATGGGGTGTAGAACACACAGATACGCAGTATTTT. It is translated as CASSGWGVEHTDTQYF.

About this clonotype itself: One junction end does not reproduce the germline sequence, and a read error may be involved. V is TRBV27 and J is TRBJ2-1; 12 bases map to TRBD2. This CDR3 is built from 16 residues. The germline V gene has CDR1 MNHEY and CDR2 SMNVEV (reference sequence). The CDR3 DNA follows: TGTGCCGGCAGTCTACGGACTAGCGGGGACTACAATGAGCAGTTCTTC. Its translation: CAGSLRTSGDYNEQFF.

The chain is built from TRBV20-1 and TRBJ2-3, with D possibly being TRBD1 (6 bases). V dropped 3 bases and J dropped 3 bases, with 16 bases sitting between them. Germline CDR1 reads DFQATT; CDR2 reads SNEGSKA (reference sequence). This CDR3 has 15 residues. CDR3 coding DNA: TGCAGTGCTAGTGAGGGGAAAACAGGGACAGATACGCAGTATTTT. It yields the protein CSASEGKTGTDTQYF.

The rearrangement joins TRBV21-1 to TRBJ2-6; TRBD1 is the table's D call and was not checked against the DNA. TRBV21-1 is a recognized pseudogene. CDR3 length: 19 residues. CDR3 residues: CASGTKQGFPLSGANVLTF. CDR3 in DNA: TGTGCCAGCGGAACAAAACAGGGATTCCCACTCTCTGGGGCCAACGTCCTGACTTTC.

This chain links TRBV29-1 with TRBJ1-2; D is possibly TRBD1 (5 bases). The CDR3 covers 13 residues. Germline V gene data show CDR1 as SQVTM and CDR2 as ANQGSEA. V gave up 4 bases and J gave up 1 base, with 10 bases separating them. The CDR3 loop reads CSVADTVNYGYTF. In DNA, the CDR3 is TGCAGCGTTGCGGACACAGTTAACTATGGCTACACCTTC.

CDR3 nucleotides: TGTGCCAGCAGTTTAGGAGGGGGCACTGGAAACACCATATATTTT. This gives the protein CASSLGGGTGNTIYF. The V gene is TRBV27, the J gene TRBJ1-3; 7 nucleotides line up with TRBD1. The CDR3 sequence is 15 residues long. Trimming took 2 bases from V and 2 from J; bases not matched to a gene: 3. Looked up from germline, CDR1 is MNHEY and CDR2 is SMNVEV (reference sequence).

This clonotype was observed a handful of times. The rearrangement links TRBV5-5 to TRBJ2-7; weak D call: TRBD1 (6 bases). V lost 0 bases and J lost 2, with 9 bases in between. CDR3 length: 14 amino acids. CDR1 is SGHKS and CDR2 is YYEKEE in the germline V gene (reference sequence). CDR3 DNA: TGTGCCAGCAGCTTGGTGACAGGAACCTACGAGCAGTACTTC. Translation: CASSLVTGTYEQYF.

In this sample, this clonotype turned up a few times. This chain uses TRBV7-9 with TRBJ2-3; 7 bases align to TRBD1. The CDR3 covers 15 residues. Germline V lookup: CDR1 SEHNR, CDR2 FQNEAQ (reference sequence). V trimming: 2 bases; J trimming: 4 bases; junction bases outside the gene matches: 6. CDR3 region: CASSLRQGEADTQYF. CDR3 in DNA: TGTGCCAGCAGCTTAAGACAGGGTGAAGCAGATACGCAGTATTTT. The entire variable domain, with the rest obtained from reference TRBV7-9 and TRBJ2-3, is as follows: DTGVSQNPRHKITKRGQNVTFRCDPISEHNRLYWYRQTLGQGPEFLTYFQNEAQLEKSRLLSDRFSAERPKGSFSTLEIQRTEQGDSAMYLCASSLRQGEADTQYFGPGTRLTVL.

Only a few counts were recorded for this clonotype. A single base separates this from a much larger clone, so it may be a read error. V is TRBV29-1 and J is TRBJ1-2; D possibly corresponds to TRBD1 (6 bases). Trimming took 7 bases from V and 6 from J, leaving 12 bases between them. The CDR3 runs 11 residues. Germline values: CDR1 SQVTM, CDR2 ANQGSEA. The CDR3 nucleotides read TGCAGCGGAAGGCAGGGGAATGGCTACACCTTC. Translation gives CSGRQGNGYTF.

As for this clonotype: At one end, the junction sequence differs from germline, possibly due to a read error. The CDR3 nucleotides read TGTGCCAGCAGCGTAGCTAGGGTAGAGACCCAGTACTTC. The encoded protein is CASSVARVETQYF. The rearrangement links TRBV7-2 to TRBJ2-7; no clear D gene. The J call may be mistaken, given a closer DNA end match to TRBJ2-5. The V gene's germline CDR1 is SGHTA and CDR2 FQGNSA. CDR3 length: 13 residues.